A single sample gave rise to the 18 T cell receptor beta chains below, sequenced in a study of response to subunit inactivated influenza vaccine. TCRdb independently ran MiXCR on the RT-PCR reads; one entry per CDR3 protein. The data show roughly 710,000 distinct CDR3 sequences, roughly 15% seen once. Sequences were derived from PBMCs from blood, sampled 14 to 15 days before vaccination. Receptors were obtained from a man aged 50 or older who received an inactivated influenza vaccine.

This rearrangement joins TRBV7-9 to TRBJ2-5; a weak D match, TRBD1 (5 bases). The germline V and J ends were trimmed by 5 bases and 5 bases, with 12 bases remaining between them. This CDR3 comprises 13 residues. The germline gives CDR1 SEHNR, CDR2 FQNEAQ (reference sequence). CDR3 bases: TGTGCCAGCAGCCTAGGGGCGATTGAGACCCAGTACTTC. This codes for CASSLGAIETQYF.

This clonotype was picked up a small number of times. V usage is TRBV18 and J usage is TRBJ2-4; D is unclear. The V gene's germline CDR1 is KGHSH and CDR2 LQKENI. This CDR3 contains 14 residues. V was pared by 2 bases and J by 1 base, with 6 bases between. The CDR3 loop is CASSPEPAKNIQYF. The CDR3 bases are TGTGCCAGCTCACCAGAACCGGCCAAAAACATTCAGTACTTC.

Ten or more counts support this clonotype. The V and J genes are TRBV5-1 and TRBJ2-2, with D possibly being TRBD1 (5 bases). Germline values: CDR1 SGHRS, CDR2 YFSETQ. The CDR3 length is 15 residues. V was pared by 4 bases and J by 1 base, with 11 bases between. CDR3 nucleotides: TGCGCCAGCAGCCACGGACATTTGAACACCGGGGAGCTGTTTTTT. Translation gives CASSHGHLNTGELFF. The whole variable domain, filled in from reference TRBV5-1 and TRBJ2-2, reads KAGVTQTPRYLIKTRGQQVTLSCSPISGHRSVSWYQQTPGQGLQFLFEYFSETQRNKGNFPGRFSGRQFSNSRSEMNVSTLELGDSALYLCASSHGHLNTGELFFGEGSRLTVL.

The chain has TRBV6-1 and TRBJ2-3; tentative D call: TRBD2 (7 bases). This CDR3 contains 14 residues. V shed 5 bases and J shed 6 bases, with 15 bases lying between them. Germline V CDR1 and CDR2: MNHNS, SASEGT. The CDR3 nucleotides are TGTGCCAGCAGTAAAAGGGGGGGTTGGGATACGCAGTATTTT. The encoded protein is CASSKRGGWDTQYF.

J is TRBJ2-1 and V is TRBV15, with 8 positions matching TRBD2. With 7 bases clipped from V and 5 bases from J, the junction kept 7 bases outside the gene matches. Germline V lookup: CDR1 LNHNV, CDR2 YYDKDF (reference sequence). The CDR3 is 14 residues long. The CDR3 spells CATTQREFDNEQFF. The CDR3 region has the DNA TGTGCCACCACCCAGCGGGAGTTTGACAATGAGCAGTTCTTC.

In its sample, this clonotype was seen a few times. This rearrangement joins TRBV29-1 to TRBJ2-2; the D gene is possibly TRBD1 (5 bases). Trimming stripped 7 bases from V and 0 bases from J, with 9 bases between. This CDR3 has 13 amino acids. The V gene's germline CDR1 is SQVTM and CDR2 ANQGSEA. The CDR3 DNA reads TGCAGCGCCAGGGATACGAACACCGGGGAGCTGTTTTTT. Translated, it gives CSARDTNTGELFF.

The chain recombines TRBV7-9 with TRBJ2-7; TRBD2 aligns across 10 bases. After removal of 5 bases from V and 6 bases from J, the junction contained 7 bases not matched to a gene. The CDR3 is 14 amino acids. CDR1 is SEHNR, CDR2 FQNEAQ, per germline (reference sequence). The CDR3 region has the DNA TGTGCCAGCAGCCCCTTAGCGGGAGGCGGCGAGCAGTACTTC. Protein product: CASSPLAGGGEQYF.

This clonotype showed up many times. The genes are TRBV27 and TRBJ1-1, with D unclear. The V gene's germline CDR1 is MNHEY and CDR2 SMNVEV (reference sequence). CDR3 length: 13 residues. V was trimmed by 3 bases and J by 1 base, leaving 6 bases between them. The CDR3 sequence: CASSFSGNTEAFF. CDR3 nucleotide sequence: TGTGCCAGCAGTTTTTCAGGGAACACTGAAGCTTTCTTT.

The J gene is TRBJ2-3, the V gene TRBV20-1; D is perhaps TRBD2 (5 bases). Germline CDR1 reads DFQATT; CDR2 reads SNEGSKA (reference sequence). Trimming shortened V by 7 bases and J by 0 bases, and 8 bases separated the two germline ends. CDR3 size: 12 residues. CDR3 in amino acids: CSERTSTDTQYF. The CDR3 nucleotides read TGCAGTGAGCGGACTAGCACAGATACGCAGTATTTT.

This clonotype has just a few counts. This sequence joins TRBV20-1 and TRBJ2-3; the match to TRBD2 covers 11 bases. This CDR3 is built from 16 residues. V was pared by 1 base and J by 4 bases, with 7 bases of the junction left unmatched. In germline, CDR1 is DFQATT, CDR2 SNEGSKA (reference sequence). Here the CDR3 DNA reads TGCAGTGCTAGAGCCTCGGGACTAGCGGTGGCAGATACGCAGTATTTT. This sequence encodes CSARASGLAVADTQYF.

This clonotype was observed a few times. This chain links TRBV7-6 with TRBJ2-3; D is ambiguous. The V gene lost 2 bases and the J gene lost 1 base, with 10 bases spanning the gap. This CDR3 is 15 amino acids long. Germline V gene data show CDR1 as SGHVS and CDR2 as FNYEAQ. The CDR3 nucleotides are TGTGCCAGCAGCTTAACATCTCTCGGCACAGATACGCAGTATTTT. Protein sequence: CASSLTSLGTDTQYF. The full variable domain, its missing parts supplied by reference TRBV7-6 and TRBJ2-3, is GAGVSQSPRYKVTKRGQDVALRCDPISGHVSLYWYRQALGQGPEFLTYFNYEAQQDKSGLPNDRFSAERPEGSISTLTIQRTEQRDSAMYRCASSLTSLGTDTQYFGPGTRLTVL.

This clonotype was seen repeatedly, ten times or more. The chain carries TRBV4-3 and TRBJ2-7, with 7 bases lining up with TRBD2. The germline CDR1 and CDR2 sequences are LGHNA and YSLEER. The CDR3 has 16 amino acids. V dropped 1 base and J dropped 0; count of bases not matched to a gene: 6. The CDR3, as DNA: TGCGCCAGCAGCCAAGTCTCCGGGGGGAGCTCCTACGAGCAGTACTTC. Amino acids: CASSQVSGGSSYEQYF.

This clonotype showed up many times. CDR3: CASSLGGVNEQFF. The CDR3 nucleotides read TGTGCCAGCAGTTTAGGGGGAGTAAATGAGCAGTTCTTC. The chain recombines TRBV5-6 with TRBJ2-1, with D maybe TRBD1 (6 bases). CDR3 length equals 13 residues. CDR1 is SGHDT, CDR2 YYEEEE, per germline. V lost 5 bases to trimming and J lost 7 bases, with 13 bases between them.

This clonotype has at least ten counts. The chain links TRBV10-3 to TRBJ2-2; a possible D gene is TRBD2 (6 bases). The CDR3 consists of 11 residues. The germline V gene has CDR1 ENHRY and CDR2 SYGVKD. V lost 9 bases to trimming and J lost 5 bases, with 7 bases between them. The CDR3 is CAIAGTGELFF. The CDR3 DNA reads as TGTGCCATAGCGGGTACCGGGGAGCTGTTTTTT.

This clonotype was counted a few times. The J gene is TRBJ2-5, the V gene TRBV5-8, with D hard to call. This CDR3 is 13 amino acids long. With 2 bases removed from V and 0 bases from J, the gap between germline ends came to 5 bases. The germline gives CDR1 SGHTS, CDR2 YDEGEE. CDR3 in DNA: TGTGCCAGCAGCTTCCCTGACCAAGAGACCCAGTACTTC. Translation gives CASSFPDQETQYF. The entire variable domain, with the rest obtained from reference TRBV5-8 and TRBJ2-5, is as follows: EAGVTQSPTHLIKTRGQQATLRCSPISGHTSVYWYQQALGLGLQFLLWYDEGEERNRGNFPPRFSGRQFPNYSSELNVNALELEDSALYLCASSFPDQETQYFGPGTRLLVL.

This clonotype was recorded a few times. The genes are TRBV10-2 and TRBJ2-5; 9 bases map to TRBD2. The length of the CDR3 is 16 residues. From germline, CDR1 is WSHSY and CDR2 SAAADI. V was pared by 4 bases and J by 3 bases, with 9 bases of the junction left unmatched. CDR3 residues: CASSGTPGTSKETQYF. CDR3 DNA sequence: TGCGCCAGCAGTGGTACCCCCGGGACTAGCAAAGAGACCCAGTACTTC.

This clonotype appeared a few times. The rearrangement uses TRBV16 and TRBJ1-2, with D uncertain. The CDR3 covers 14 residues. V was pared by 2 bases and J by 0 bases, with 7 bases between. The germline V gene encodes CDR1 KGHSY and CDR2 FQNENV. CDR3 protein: CASSQVRTNYGYTF. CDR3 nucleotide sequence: TGTGCCAGCAGCCAAGTCCGGACTAACTATGGCTACACCTTC.

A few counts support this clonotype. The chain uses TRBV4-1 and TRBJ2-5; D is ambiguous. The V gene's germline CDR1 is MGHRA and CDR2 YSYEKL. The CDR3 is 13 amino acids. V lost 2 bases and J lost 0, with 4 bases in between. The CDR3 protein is CASSQLYQETQYF. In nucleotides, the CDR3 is TGCGCCAGCAGCCAACTGTACCAAGAGACCCAGTACTTC.